Here is one T cell receptor (beta chain) with its context. What it binds is not known. Produced via immunoSEQ multiplex PCR; TCRdb's table is partial and in-frame only. Among about 130,000 clones, 93% were seen once, and the ten largest hold 1%. This specimen comes from a study of OX40 agonist ivuxolimab in advanced cancers. Study overall: Ivuxolimab was administered intravenously to patients at 0.01 to 10 mg/kg every 2 weeks. Findings of the study overall: The study did not work out the antigen specificity of the expanded peripheral T cells.

The CDR3 is 13 residues long. Per germline, CDR1 SNHLY and CDR2 FYNNEI. Sequenced here: CD4+ or CD8+ T cells sorted from blood, sampled in a trial of the OX40 agonist ivuxolimab. The chain employs TRBV2 and TRBJ2-5, with 7 bases identical to TRBD2. The source of this sequence is an adult with an advanced solid tumor such as melanoma, head and neck, liver or kidney cancer. CDR3 sequence reads: CATRLASEKTQYF. CDR3 nucleotides: TGTGCTACGCGACTAGCTTCTGAGAAGACCCAGTACTTC.